This T cell receptor (beta chain) originates from a study of T cell responses to AZD1222 COVID-19 vaccine. Overall study findings and caveats: White British donors predominated, females outnumbered males, and clonal diversity was possibly underestimated. Seropositive AZD1222 recipients at baseline numbered only five or six.

Second doses that came at about 4 or about 12 weeks were put together. Comments on this clone: Antigen specificity is unknown.

Sequencing used immunoSEQ multiplex PCR; TCRdb keeps in-frame clones, though not all of them. The sample includes about 150,000 clones, approximately 92% of them seen just once. This CDR3 contains 15 residues. CDR1 and CDR2 from the germline V gene are SNHLY and FYNNEI. Trimming stripped 6 bases from V and 8 bases from J, with 22 bases between. The chain recombines TRBV2 with TRBJ1-2; D perhaps matches TRBD1 (5 bases). The TCR sequence derives from an adult who received the AZD1222 COVID-19 vaccine. Here the sequenced sample was peripheral blood, taken 28 days after the second AZD1222 dose. CDR3 DNA sequence: TGTGCCAGCAGCGGGCTAAGGGGACTTATGCGAGGCTACACCTTC. It yields the protein CASSGLRGLMRGYTF. Complete variable domain (other parts from reference TRBV2 and TRBJ1-2): EPEVTQTPSHQVTQMGQEVILRCVPISNHLYFYWYRQILGQKVEFLVSFYNNEISEKSEIFDDQFSVERPDGSNFTLKIRSTKLEDSAMYFCASSGLRGLMRGYTFGSGTRLTVV.